This T cell receptor (beta chain) was recorded in a study of human T cells and chemical hapten exposure. The sample's time point: pre-sensitization, week 0. Noted treatment: therapeutic diphenylcyclopropenone sensitization with weekly scalp DPC. Trimming shortened V by 0 bases and J by 6 bases, and 6 bases separated the two germline ends. CDR1 and CDR2 from the germline V gene are SNHLY and FYNNEI. The CDR3 is 13 residues long. TCRdb itself ran the RACE reads through MiXCR, one entry per CDR3 protein. The table shows under 400,000 distinct CDR3 sequences, with more than 4.5% occurring only once. This clonotype was counted only a few times.

This chain joins TRBV2 and TRBJ2-1; D gene unclear. Sequencing was performed on whole blood, taken in connection with sensitization to the hapten diphenylcyclopropenone (DPC). This receptor was taken from a woman in her forties or fifties with alopecia areata. Some clones in this sample may be carry-over from other donors' samples. The CDR3 sequence: CASSEAASNEQFF. Written as DNA, the CDR3 is TGTGCCAGCAGTGAAGCGGCAAGCAATGAGCAGTTCTTC.